This section outlines one T cell receptor (beta chain) sequence together with its context. There are 15 residues in the CDR3. Germline-derived CDR1 and CDR2 are MNHEY and SMNVEV (reference sequence). The sample belongs to a study of monozygotic twins with inflammatory bowel disease. TCRdb re-called the 5' RACE reads and catalogs CDR3 proteins one per entry, DNA excluded. The record lists approximately 330,000 distinct CDR3 sequences, of which the ten most abundant hold approximately 2%. The receptor comes from a human donor with ulcerative colitis or Crohn's disease, or a healthy co-twin of an affected twin (not recorded which). The specimen was blood. The rearrangement links TRBV27 to TRBJ2-3. CDR3: CASSNRQTSTDTQYF.